This T cell receptor (beta chain) was sequenced during a study of regulatory T cells in long-lasting Graves disease. About the study: Antithyroid drug use was under 3 months in newly diagnosed Graves' patients.

In its sample, this clonotype was seen many times. Documented time point: newly diagnosed GD, antithyroid drugs for less than 3 months. From RNA extracted from PBMCs, the TCR library was made. The CDR3 length is 17 residues. CDR1 is LNHDA and CDR2 is SQIVND in the germline V gene (reference sequence). Trimming removed 3 bases at V and 4 bases at J, with 22 bases between. Arm-PCR with iRepertoire HTBI primers amplified the CDR3 regions for these TCR beta libraries. Each CDR3 protein is one row after TCRdb ran MiXCR on the multiplex PCR reads. The sample records some 400,000 distinct CDR3 sequences, just under 15% being singletons. These data are also associated with another study on T cells in Graves' hyperthyroidism and ophthalmopathy. That study reports: For Graves' hyperthyroidism to be stable, ophthalmopathy could not progress within 18 months. When the TCR CDR3 underwent first-round RT-PCR, the HTBI primer set was used.

The clonotype originates from a woman in her 30s with Graves disease. Source: peripheral blood mononuclear cells (PBMCs), taken at new diagnosis, from a patient treated with antithyroid drugs. The chain employs TRBV19 and TRBJ2-7; tentatively, D is TRBD1 (5 bases). The CDR3 DNA reads TGTGCCAGTAGTATTGTTAGGGGAAGATTGGGATTTTACGAGCAGTACTTC. Amino acids: CASSIVRGRLGFYEQYF.